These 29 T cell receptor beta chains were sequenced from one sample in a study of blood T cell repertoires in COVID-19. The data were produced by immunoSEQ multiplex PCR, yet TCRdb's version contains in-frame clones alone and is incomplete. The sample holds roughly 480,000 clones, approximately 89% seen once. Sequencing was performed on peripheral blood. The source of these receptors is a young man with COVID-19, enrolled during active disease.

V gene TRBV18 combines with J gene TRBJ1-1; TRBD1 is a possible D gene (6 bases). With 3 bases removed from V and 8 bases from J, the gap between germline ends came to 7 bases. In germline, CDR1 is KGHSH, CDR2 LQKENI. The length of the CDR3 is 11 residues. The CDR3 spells CASSPGTEAFF. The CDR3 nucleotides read TGTGCCAGCTCACCCGGGACAGAAGCTTTCTTT.

CDR3 region: CASSIDPFRTEAFF. The CDR3 bases are TGTGCCAGTAGTATAGATCCTTTTCGCACTGAAGCTTTCTTT. The chain carries TRBV19 and TRBJ1-1; D gene uncertain. Trimming cost V 0 bases and J 4 bases, with 9 bases left between them. The CDR3 covers 14 residues. The germline gives CDR1 LNHDA, CDR2 SQIVND (reference sequence). Looking up the rest from reference TRBV19 and TRBJ1-1 gives the full variable domain: DGGITQSPKYLFRKEGQNVTLSCEQNLNHDAMYWYRQDPGQGLRLIYYSQIVNDFQKGDIAEGYSVSREKKESFPLTVTSAQKNPTAFYLCASSIDPFRTEAFFGQGTRLTVV.

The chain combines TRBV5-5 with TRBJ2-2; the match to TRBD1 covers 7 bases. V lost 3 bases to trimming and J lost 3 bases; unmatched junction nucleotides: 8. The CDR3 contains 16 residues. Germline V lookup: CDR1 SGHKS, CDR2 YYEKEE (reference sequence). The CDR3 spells CASSWPGTAHTGELFF. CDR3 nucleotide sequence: TGTGCCAGCAGCTGGCCCGGGACAGCTCACACCGGGGAGCTGTTTTTT.

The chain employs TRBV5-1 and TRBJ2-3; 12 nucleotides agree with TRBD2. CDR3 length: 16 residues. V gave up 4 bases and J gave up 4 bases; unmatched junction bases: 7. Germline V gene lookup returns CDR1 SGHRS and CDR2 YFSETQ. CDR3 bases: TGCGCCAGCAGCGGAACTAGCGGGGGGCTGTCAGATACGCAGTATTTT. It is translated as CASSGTSGGLSDTQYF.

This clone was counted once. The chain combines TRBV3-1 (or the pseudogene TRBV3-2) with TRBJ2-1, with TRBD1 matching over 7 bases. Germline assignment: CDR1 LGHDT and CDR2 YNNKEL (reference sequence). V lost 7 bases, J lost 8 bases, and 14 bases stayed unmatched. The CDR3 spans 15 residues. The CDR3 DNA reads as TGTGCCAGCACCCGATTAGGGGGCGAGATGGATGAGCAGTTCTTC. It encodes CASTRLGGEMDEQFF.

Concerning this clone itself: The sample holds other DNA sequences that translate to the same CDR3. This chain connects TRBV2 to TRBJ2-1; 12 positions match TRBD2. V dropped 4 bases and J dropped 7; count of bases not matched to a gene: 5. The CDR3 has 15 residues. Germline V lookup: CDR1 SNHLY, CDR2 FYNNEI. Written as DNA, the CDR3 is TGTGCCAGCAGTGGACTAGCGGGAGTTTCAAATGAGCAGTTCTTC. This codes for CASSGLAGVSNEQFF.

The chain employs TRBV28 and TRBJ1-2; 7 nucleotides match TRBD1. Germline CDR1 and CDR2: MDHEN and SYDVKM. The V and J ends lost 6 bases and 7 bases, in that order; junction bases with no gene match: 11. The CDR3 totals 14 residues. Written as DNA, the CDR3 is TGTGCCAGCAGACTCACACAGGGGTTCGGTGGCTACACCTTC. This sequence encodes CASRLTQGFGGYTF.

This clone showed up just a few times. CDR3 sequence: CASWRGALNTGELFF. The CDR3, as DNA: TGTGCCAGTTGGCGGGGGGCCCTGAACACCGGGGAGCTGTTTTTT. The chain employs TRBV19 and TRBJ2-2, with 8 bases matching TRBD2. V shed 8 bases and J 1 base; nucleotides not matched to a gene: 6. Germline V CDR1 and CDR2: LNHDA, SQIVND (reference sequence). This CDR3 comprises 15 residues.

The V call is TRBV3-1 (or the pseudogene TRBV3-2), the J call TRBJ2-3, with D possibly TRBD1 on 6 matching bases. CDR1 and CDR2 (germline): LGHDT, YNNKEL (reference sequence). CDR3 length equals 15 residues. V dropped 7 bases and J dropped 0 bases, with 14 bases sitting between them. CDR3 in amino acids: CASTPTGTSTDTQYF. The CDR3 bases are TGTGCCAGCACCCCAACCGGGACAAGCACAGATACGCAGTATTTT.

CDR3 sequence: CASSQLNSPYEQYF. DNA of the CDR3: TGTGCCAGCAGCCAATTAAACTCCCCCTACGAGCAGTACTTC. The chain joins TRBV3-1 (or the pseudogene TRBV3-2) to TRBJ2-7; D uncertain. V was pared by 2 bases and J by 2 bases, with 10 bases between. CDR3 length equals 14 residues. CDR1 and CDR2 from the germline V gene are LGHDT and YNNKEL (reference sequence).

The CDR3 nucleotides read TGTGCCAGCAGCCTGATAGGGACACGACTGTTCTTC. It is translated as CASSLIGTRLFF. The J gene is TRBJ2-1, the V gene TRBV3-1 (or the pseudogene TRBV3-2), with a possible D match to TRBD1 (6 bases). The CDR3 is made up of 12 amino acids. In germline, CDR1 is LGHDT, CDR2 YNNKEL (reference sequence). The V gene lost 4 bases and the J gene lost 15 bases, with 16 bases spanning the gap.

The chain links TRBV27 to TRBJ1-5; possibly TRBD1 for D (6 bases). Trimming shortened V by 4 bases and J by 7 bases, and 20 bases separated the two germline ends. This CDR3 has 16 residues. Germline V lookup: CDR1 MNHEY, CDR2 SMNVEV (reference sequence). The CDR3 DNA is TGTGCCAGCAGTTCGCACAGGGAGCCTGGCGGGCAGCCCCAGCATTTT. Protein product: CASSSHREPGGQPQHF.

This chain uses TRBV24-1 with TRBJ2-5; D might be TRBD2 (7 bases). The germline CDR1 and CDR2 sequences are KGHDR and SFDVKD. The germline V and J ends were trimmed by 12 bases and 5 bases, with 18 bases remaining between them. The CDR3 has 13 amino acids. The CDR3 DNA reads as TGTGCCTCAAGCGCGGGGGCGATCGAGACCCAGTACTTC. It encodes CASSAGAIETQYF.

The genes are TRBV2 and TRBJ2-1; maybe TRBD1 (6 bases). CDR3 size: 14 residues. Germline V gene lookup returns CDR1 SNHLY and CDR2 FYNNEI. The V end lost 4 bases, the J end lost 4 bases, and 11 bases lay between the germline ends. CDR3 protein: CASSAVQGYNEQFF. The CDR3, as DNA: TGTGCCAGCAGTGCGGTCCAGGGGTACAATGAGCAGTTCTTC. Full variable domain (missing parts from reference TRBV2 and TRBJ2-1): EPEVTQTPSHQVTQMGQEVILRCVPISNHLYFYWYRQILGQKVEFLVSFYNNEISEKSEIFDDQFSVERPDGSNFTLKIRSTKLEDSAMYFCASSAVQGYNEQFFGPGTRLTVL.

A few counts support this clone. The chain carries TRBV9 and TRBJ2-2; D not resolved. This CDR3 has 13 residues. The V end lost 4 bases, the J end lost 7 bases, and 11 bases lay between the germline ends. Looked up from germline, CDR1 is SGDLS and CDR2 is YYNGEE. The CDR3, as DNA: TGTGCCAGCAGCCCAGTGGCTGGCGGGGAGCTGTTTTTT. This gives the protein CASSPVAGGELFF.

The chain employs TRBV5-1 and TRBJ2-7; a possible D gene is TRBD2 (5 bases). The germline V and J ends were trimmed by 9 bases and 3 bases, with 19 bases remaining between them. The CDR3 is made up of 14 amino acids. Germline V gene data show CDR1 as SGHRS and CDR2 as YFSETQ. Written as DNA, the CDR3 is TGCGCCACCGAACCGGGGTCCGGGTTCTACGAGCAGTACTTC. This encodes CATEPGSGFYEQYF.

The CDR3, as DNA: TGTGCCACCAGTGACCAAACAGGGTTGAGCAATCAGCCCCAGCATTTT. It codes for CATSDQTGLSNQPQHF. The rearrangement links TRBV24-1 to TRBJ1-5, with D perhaps TRBD1 (6 bases). V was shortened by 4 bases and J by 1 base, with 13 bases between the two germline ends. CDR3 length equals 16 residues. Germline V gives CDR1 KGHDR, CDR2 SFDVKD.

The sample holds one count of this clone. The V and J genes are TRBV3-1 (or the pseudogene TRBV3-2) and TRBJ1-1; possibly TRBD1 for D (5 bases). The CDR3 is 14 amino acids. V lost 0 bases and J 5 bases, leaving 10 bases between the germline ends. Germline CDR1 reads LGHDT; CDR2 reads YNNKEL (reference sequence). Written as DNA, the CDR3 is TGTGCCAGCAGCCAAGATTACCCAGGGACTGAAGCTTTCTTT. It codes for CASSQDYPGTEAFF.

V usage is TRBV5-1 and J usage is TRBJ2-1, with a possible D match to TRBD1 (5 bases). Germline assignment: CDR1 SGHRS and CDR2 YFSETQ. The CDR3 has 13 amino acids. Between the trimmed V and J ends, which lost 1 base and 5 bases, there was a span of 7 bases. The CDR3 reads CASSLYRNNEQFF. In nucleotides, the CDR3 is TGCGCCAGCAGCTTGTACAGGAACAATGAGCAGTTCTTC.

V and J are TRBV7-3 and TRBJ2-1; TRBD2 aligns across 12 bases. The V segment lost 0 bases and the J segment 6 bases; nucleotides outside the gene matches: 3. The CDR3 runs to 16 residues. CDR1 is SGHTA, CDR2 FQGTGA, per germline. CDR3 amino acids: CASSLTGTSGFNEQFF. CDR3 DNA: TGTGCCAGCAGCTTAACCGGGACTAGCGGGTTCAATGAGCAGTTCTTC.

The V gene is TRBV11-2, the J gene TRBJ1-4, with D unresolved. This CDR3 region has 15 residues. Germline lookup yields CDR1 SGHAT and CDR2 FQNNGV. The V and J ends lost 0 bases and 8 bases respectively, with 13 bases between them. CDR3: CASSLERGLGEKLFF. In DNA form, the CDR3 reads TGTGCCAGCAGCTTAGAGCGAGGGTTGGGCGAAAAACTGTTTTTT.

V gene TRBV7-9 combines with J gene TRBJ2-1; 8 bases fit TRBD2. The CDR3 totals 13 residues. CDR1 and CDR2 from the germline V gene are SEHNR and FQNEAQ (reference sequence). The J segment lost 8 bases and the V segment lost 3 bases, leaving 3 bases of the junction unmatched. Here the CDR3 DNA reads TGTGCCAGCAGCTTGATACTAGCGGATGAGCAGTTCTTC. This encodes CASSLILADEQFF.

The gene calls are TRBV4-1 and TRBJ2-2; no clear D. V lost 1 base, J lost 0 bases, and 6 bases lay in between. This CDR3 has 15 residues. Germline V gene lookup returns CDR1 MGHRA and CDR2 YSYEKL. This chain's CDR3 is CASSQARPNTGELFF. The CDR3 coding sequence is TGCGCCAGCAGCCAAGCTAGACCGAACACCGGGGAGCTGTTTTTT.

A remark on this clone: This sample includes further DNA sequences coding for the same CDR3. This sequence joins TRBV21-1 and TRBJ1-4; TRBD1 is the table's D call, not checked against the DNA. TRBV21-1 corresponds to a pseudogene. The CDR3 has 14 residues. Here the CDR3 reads CASSKDRDLEKLFF. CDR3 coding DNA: TGTGCCAGCAGCAAAGACAGGGATCTCGAAAAACTGTTTTTT.

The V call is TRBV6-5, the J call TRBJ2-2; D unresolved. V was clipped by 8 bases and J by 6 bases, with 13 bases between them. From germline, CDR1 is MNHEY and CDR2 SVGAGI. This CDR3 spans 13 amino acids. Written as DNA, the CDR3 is TGTGCCAGCTTAACTCAGGTGCCCGGGGAGCTGTTTTTT. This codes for CASLTQVPGELFF.

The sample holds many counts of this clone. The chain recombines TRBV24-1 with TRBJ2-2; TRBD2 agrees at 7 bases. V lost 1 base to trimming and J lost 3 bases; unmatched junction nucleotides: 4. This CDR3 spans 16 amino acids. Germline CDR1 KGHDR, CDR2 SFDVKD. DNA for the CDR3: TGTGCCACCAGTGATTTCGCGGGAGTTCACACCGGGGAGCTGTTTTTT. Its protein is CATSDFAGVHTGELFF.

As DNA, the CDR3 is TGCGCCAGCAGCTTGGGGCAGCGGAGCACAGATACGCAGTATTTT. This gives the protein CASSLGQRSTDTQYF. J is TRBJ2-3 and V is TRBV5-1; maybe TRBD2 (5 bases). CDR3 length: 15 residues. V was clipped by 0 bases and J by 0 bases, with 8 bases between them. Germline V lookup: CDR1 SGHRS, CDR2 YFSETQ. The full variable domain, its missing parts supplied by reference TRBV5-1 and TRBJ2-3, is KAGVTQTPRYLIKTRGQQVTLSCSPISGHRSVSWYQQTPGQGLQFLFEYFSETQRNKGNFPGRFSGRQFSNSRSEMNVSTLELGDSALYLCASSLGQRSTDTQYFGPGTRLTVL.

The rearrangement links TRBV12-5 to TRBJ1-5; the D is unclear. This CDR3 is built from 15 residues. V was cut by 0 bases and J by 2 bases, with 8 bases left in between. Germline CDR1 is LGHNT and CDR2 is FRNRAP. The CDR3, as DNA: TGTGCTAGTGGTTTGGTACTCGGGGGCAATCAGCCCCAGCATTTT. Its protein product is CASGLVLGGNQPQHF.

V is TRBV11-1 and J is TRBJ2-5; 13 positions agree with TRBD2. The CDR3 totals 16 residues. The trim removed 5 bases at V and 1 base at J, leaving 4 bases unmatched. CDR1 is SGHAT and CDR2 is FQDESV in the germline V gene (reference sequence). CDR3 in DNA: TGTGCCAGCAGCACGGGGACTAGCGGGGTCCAAGAGACCCAGTACTTC. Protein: CASSTGTSGVQETQYF.